This TCR beta chain emerged from a study of CD8+ T cells in alopecia areata. Overall study context: Treated patients were given oral tofacitinib, which was dosed at 5 to 10 mg twice daily. Tofacitinib ran for 6 to 18 months before 6 months off drug.

General study findings and limits: Higher clonality than in normal scalp was seen in lesional scalp, especially alopecia totalis/universalis.

Looked up from germline, CDR1 is SQVTM and CDR2 is ANQGSEA. Trimming cost V 8 bases and J 5 bases, with 20 bases left between them. This CDR3 region has 14 residues. This clone was detected once. What it recognizes is unknown. RNA was extracted and reverse transcribed into cDNA as the sequencing template. TCRdb's copy holds only in-frame clones and misses some; the assay was immunoSEQ multiplex PCR. The sample contains some 95,000 clones, about 45% of which appear only once. Samples from alopecia areata patients were lesional scalp punch biopsies and peripheral blood. The V call is TRBV29-1, the J call TRBJ2-3; D might be TRBD2 (5 bases). Sequencing input: CD4+ T cells sorted from blood. The sequence was obtained from a human donor with alopecia areata. CDR3 sequence reads: CSSRGLLLRDTQYF. As DNA, the CDR3 is TGCAGCTCCCGAGGGCTCTTACTACGAGATACGCAGTATTTT.